The sequence of this T cell receptor beta chain was determined in a study of blood T cell repertoires in COVID-19. The V end was cut by 6 bases, the J end by 5 bases, with 31 bases between. The germline V gene encodes CDR1 MNHEY and CDR2 SVGEGT. There are 19 residues in the CDR3. This clone was seen ten or more times. This table comes from immunoSEQ multiplex PCR, and its TCRdb copy is limited to in-frame clones, with some not included. The profile covers roughly 150,000 clones, with approximately 80% appearing a single time and about 5% taken by the ten largest. The V call is TRBV6-2 or TRBV6-3, the J call TRBJ2-5; weak D call: TRBD2 (5 bases). This receptor was obtained from a woman between 50 and 59 years old with acute or convalescent COVID-19. What was sequenced was peripheral blood. CDR3 in amino acids: CASSPQSEGPYSNRETQYF. The CDR3 DNA reads as TGTGCCAGCAGCCCTCAGAGTGAGGGTCCATATTCCAATAGGGAGACCCAGTACTTC.